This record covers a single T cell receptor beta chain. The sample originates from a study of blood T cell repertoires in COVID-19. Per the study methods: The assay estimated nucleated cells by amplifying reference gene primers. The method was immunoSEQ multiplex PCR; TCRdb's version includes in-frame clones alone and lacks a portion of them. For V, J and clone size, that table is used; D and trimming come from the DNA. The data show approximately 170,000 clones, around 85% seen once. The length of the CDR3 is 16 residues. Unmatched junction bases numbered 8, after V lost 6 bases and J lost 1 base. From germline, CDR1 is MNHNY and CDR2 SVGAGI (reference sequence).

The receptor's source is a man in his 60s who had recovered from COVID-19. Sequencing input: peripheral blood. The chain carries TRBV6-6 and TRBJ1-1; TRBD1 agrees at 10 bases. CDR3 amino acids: CASSPRTGGQNTEAFF. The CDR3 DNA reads TGTGCCAGCAGCCCCAGGACAGGGGGACAGAACACTGAAGCTTTCTTT.